This T cell receptor (beta chain) was identified during a study of blood T cells in healthy people across ages. General study points: The recorded TCR beta diversity per million T cells decreased in a roughly linear manner with age.

Through a sample-barcoded 5' primer and a J-beta primer mix, a second PCR was run for about 7 to 12 cycles. The template-switch adaptor, which had 12 random nucleotides, put a tag on each cDNA molecule. Every individual sample yielded 2.5 million or more paired-end reads (each containing CDR3). Via MiXCR, TCRdb re-called the 5' RACE reads, giving one row per CDR3 protein. This table holds roughly 700,000 distinct CDR3 sequences, 25% found once. This clonotype was seen a few times. Its antigen is currently unknown. Per germline, CDR1 SGHTA and CDR2 FQGNSA. The ends were cut back, 2 bases at V and 1 base at J, with 9 bases in the middle. The CDR3 covers 14 residues. This sample was shared with a second study, whose subject was T cells of mothers and their children. Per that study: Reads obtained per mother exceeded 8 million TCR beta CDR3 reads, with 3 million to 3.5 million obtained per child.

The chain employs TRBV7-2 and TRBJ2-7, with D hard to call. Sequences were obtained from blood. The sequence derives from a boy younger than 18 in good health. CDR3 amino acids: CASSLNGNSYEQYF. The CDR3 DNA sequence: TGTGCCAGCAGCTTAAATGGCAATTCCTACGAGCAGTACTTC.